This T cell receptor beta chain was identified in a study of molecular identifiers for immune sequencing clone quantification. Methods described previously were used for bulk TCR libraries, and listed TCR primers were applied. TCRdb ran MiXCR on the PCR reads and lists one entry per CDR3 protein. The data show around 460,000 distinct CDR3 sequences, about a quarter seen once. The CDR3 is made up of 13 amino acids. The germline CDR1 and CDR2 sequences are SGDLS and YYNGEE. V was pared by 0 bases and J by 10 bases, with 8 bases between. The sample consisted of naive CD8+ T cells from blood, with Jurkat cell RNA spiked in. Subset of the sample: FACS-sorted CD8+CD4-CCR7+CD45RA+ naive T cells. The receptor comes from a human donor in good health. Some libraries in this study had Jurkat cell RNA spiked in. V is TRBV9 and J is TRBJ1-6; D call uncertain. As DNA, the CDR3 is TGTGCCAGCAGCGTAGTGGAGGTGTCACCCCTCCACTTT. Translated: CASSVVEVSPLHF.